These T cell receptor beta chains were read from a single sample in a study of T cell responses to AZD1222 COVID-19 vaccine. The assay was immunoSEQ multiplex PCR, and TCRdb's table has in-frame clones only and misses some. Among under 200,000 clones listed, around nine tenths were seen once. Source: peripheral blood, taken 28 days after the second AZD1222 dose. The receptors were sampled from an adult who received the AZD1222 COVID-19 vaccine. CDR3s include the opening cysteine and the closing phenylalanine or tryptophan. D genes are given only for firm matches. Clone size is shown for a subset of rows, as once, few, many or a class of expanded clone.

D	size	V	J	DNA	CDR3
TRBD2	few	TRBV27	TRBJ2-7	TGTGCCAGCAGTTTATCGTTAACTAGCGGGAGATACGAGCAGTACTTC	CASSLSLTSGRYEQYF
NA	NA	TRBV19	TRBJ1-5	TGTGCCAGTAGTATAGTCAGCTCCAATCAGCCCCAGCATTTT	CASSIVSSNQPQHF
NA	NA	TRBV18	TRBJ2-7	TGTGCCAGCTCACCACTAATCAGAGACGAGCAGTACTTC	CASSPLIRDEQYF
NA	NA	TRBV19	TRBJ1-5	TGTGCCAGTAGGGAAAGGGACAATCAGCCCCAGCATTTT	CASRERDNQPQHF
TRBD1	NA	TRBV6-4	TRBJ2-1	TGTGCCAGCAGTGACTCGGCAGGGGGCGAATCCAATGAGCAGTTCTTC	CASSDSAGGESNEQFF
NA	NA	TRBV19	TRBJ2-2	TGTGCCAGTATGACAGGGAACACCGGGGAGCTGTTTTTT	CASMTGNTGELFF
NA	few	TRBV3-1/TRBV3-2	TRBJ2-2	TGTGCCAGCAGCCAAGATAGAATGAGGGCAGTTGCCGGGGAGCTGTTTTTT	CASSQDRMRAVAGELFF
TRBD2	NA	TRBV9	TRBJ2-2	TGTGCCAGCAGCGGGACTAGCGGGAGTGGGGCCACCGGGGAGCTGTTTTTT	CASSGTSGSGATGELFF
NA	NA	TRBV20-1	TRBJ2-5	TGCAGTACTAGGGCGGGAGAGACCCAGTACTTC	CSTRAGETQYF
TRBD2	NA	TRBV19	TRBJ2-3	TGTGCCAGTAGTGATAGCGGGCGCACAGATACGCAGTATTTT	CASSDSGRTDTQYF
NA	NA	TRBV12-3/TRBV12-4	TRBJ1-2	TGTGCCAGCAGTTTAACCGGGGGTCATGGCTACACCTTC	CASSLTGGHGYTF
TRBD1	NA	TRBV7-2	TRBJ2-7	TGTGCCAGCAGCTTAGTTGGACAGGGAGGCGAGCAGTACTTC	CASSLVGQGGEQYF
NA	once	TRBV5-1	TRBJ2-5	TGCGCCAGCAGCCCCGGGACTCACGGTCGGGAGACCCAGTACTTC	CASSPGTHGRETQYF
TRBD1	NA	TRBV7-2	TRBJ2-3	TGTGCCAGCAGCTTTGGACAGGGCGGTTCAGATACGCAGTATTTT	CASSFGQGGSDTQYF
NA	NA	TRBV7-6	TRBJ2-7	TGTGCCAGCAGCTTAGTTCCAGGGATGACCTACGAGCAGTACTTC	CASSLVPGMTYEQYF
NA	once	TRBV28	TRBJ2-1	TGTGCCAGCAGTAGGACCTTTGAGCAGTTCTTC	CASSRTFEQFF
NA	NA	TRBV7-2	TRBJ1-5	TGTGCCAGCAGCTTCAATGAAAGGGCGCATTTT	CASSFNERAHF
NA	NA	TRBV15	TRBJ2-2	TGTGCCACCAGCAGAGCGAGGCAGGGGCCAAACACCGGGGAGCTGTTTTTT	CATSRARQGPNTGELFF
TRBD1	NA	TRBV7-3	TRBJ1-1	TGTGCCAGCACCTCGGGGACAGGGTGGACTGAAGCTTTCTTT	CASTSGTGWTEAFF
TRBD1	NA	TRBV27	TRBJ1-5	TGTGCCAGCAGCCCCGGGACAGGGGGCAATCAGCCCCAGCATTTT	CASSPGTGGNQPQHF
TRBD2	NA	TRBV7-9	TRBJ2-6	TGTGCCAGCAGCTACGGGACTAGCGCTGGGGCCAACGTCCTGACTTTC	CASSYGTSAGANVLTF
NA	NA	TRBV12-3/TRBV12-4	TRBJ1-2	TGTGCCAGCAGTTCCCGGGAGGGCCCTGGCTACACCTTC	CASSSREGPGYTF
TRBD2	NA	TRBV4-2	TRBJ2-1	TGTGCCAGCAGCCAGGCCTGGACTAGCGGGAACAATGAGCAGTTCTTC	CASSQAWTSGNNEQFF
NA	NA	TRBV18	TRBJ1-2	TGTGCCAGCTCACGAGAGAGTTCTAACTATGGCTACACCTTC	CASSRESSNYGYTF
NA	NA	TRBV29-1	TRBJ2-7	TGCAGCGTTGACAGGGGAAAAGGCGAGCAGTACTTC	CSVDRGKGEQYF
NA	NA	TRBV28	TRBJ2-1	TGTGCCAGCAGTGCTCAGGGCTTCAATGAGCAGTTCTTC	CASSAQGFNEQFF
NA	NA	TRBV18	TRBJ1-6	TGTGCCAGCTCACCCCAGAGGACAGCAAATATTTATAATTCACCCCTCCACTTT	CASSPQRTANIYNSPLHF
TRBD1	NA	TRBV5-6	TRBJ2-3	TGTGCCAGCAGCTCCCGGGACAGAGCCACAGATACGCAGTATTTT	CASSSRDRATDTQYF
TRBD1	NA	TRBV5-1	TRBJ2-3	TGCGCCAGCAGCTTGAGCAGGGGGCGCGGGACAGATACGCAGTATTTT	CASSLSRGRGTDTQYF
NA	NA	TRBV6-5	TRBJ2-7	TGTGCCAGCAGTTACTCCTCCGGGGCCAGGCACGAGCAGTACTTC	CASSYSSGARHEQYF
TRBD1	NA	TRBV19	TRBJ2-3	TGTGCCAGTAGTATCCGGGACAGGGGGATCACAGATACGCAGTATTTT	CASSIRDRGITDTQYF
NA	NA	TRBV7-6	TRBJ2-3	TGTGCCAGCAGCTTTTCAAGCACAGATACGCAGTATTTT	CASSFSSTDTQYF
NA	NA	TRBV25-1	TRBJ2-7	TGTGCCAGCACAGCAGGGTACGAGCAGTACTTC	CASTAGYEQYF
NA	few	TRBV27	TRBJ2-7	TGTGCCAGCCCCACCGGGCCTCACTACGAGCAGTACTTC	CASPTGPHYEQYF
NA	NA	TRBV18	TRBJ2-7	TGTGCCAGCTCACCACGGGAAAGCGCGAGCTCCTACGAGCAGTACTTC	CASSPRESASSYEQYF
TRBD1	NA	TRBV2	TRBJ1-5	TGTGCCAGCAGAACAGGGGACCGTCAGCCCCAGCATTTT	CASRTGDRQPQHF
TRBD1	NA	TRBV28	TRBJ1-6	TGTGCCAGCAGTGGGGGGACAGGGGATGGGTCACCCCTCCACTTT	CASSGGTGDGSPLHF
NA	few	TRBV28	TRBJ1-4	TGTGCCAGCATTGGGGGGGGCTCCGATGAAAAACTGTTTTTT	CASIGGGSDEKLFF
NA	NA	TRBV5-4	TRBJ1-2	TGTGCCAGCAGCTTAGAAGCCGTCAACTATGGCTACACCTTC	CASSLEAVNYGYTF
TRBD2	NA	TRBV9	TRBJ2-1	TGTGCCAGCAGCGTAGGACTAGCGGGAGGGAGCTCCTACAATGAGCAGTTCTTC	CASSVGLAGGSSYNEQFF
NA	NA	TRBV6-5	TRBJ1-6	TGTGCCAGCAGTTACATCGGGCCTGATTCACCCCTCCACTTT	CASSYIGPDSPLHF
NA	NA	TRBV7-8	TRBJ1-1	TGTGCCAGCAGCACAACAGTGAACACTGAAGCTTTCTTT	CASSTTVNTEAFF
NA	NA	TRBV6-6	TRBJ2-7	TGTGCCAGCAGTTACGGGGGAACAGGCTACGAGCAGTACTTC	CASSYGGTGYEQYF